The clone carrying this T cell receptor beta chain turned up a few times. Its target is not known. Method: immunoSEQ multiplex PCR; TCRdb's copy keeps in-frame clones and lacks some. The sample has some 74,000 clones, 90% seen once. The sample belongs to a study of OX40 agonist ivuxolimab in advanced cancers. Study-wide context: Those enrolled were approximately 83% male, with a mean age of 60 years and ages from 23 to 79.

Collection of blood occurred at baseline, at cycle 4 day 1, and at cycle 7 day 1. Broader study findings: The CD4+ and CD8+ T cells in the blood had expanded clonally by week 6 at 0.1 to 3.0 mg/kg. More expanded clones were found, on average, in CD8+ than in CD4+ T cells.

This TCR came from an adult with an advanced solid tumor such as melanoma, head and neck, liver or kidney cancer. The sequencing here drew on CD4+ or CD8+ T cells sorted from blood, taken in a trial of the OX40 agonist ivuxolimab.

The CDR3 spells CASSRSGDYGYTF. The CDR3 DNA sequence: TGTGCCAGCTCACGGTCGGGGGACTATGGCTACACCTTC. V gene TRBV18 combines with J gene TRBJ1-2, with D perhaps matching TRBD1 (5 bases). The CDR3 loop spans 13 amino acids. V was pared by 4 bases and J by 3 bases, with 9 bases between. CDR1 KGHSH and CDR2 LQKENI come from the germline V gene.